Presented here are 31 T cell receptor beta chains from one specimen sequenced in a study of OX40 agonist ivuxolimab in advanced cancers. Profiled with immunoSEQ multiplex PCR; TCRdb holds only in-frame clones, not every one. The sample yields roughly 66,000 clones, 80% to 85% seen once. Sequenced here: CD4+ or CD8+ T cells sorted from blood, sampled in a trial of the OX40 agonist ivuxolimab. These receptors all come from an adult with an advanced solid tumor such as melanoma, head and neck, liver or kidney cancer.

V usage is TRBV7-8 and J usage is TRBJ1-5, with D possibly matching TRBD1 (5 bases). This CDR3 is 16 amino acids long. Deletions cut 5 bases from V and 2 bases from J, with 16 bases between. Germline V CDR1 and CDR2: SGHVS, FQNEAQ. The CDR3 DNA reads TGTGCCAGCAGCCTGATGAGGGGAGGGGGCAATCAGCCCCAGCATTTT. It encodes CASSLMRGGGNQPQHF.

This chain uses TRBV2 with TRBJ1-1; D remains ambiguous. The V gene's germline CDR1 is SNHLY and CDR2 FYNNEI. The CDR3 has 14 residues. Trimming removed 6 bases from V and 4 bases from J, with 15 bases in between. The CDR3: CASSATAIGTEAFF. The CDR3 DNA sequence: TGTGCCAGCAGCGCAACAGCGATAGGCACTGAAGCTTTCTTT.

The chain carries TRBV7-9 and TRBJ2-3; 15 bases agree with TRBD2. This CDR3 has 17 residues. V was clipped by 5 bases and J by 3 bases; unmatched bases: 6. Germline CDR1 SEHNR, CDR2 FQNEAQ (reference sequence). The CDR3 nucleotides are TGTGCCAGCAGCCAGAAAGGGACTAGCGGGGGGACAGATACGCAGTATTTT. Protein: CASSQKGTSGGTDTQYF.

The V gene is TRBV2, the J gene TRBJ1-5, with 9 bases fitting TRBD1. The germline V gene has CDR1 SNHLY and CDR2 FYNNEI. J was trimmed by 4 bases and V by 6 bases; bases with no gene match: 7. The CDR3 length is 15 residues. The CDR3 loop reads CASSGGQGRNQPQHF. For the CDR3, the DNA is TGTGCCAGCAGCGGCGGACAGGGGAGGAATCAGCCCCAGCATTTT.

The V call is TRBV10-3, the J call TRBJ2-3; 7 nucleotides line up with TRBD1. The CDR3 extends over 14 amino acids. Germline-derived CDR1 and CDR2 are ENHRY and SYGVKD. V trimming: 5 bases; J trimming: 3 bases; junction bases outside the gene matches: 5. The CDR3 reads CAISWDSRTDTQYF. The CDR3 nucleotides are TGTGCCATCAGTTGGGACAGTCGAACAGATACGCAGTATTTT.

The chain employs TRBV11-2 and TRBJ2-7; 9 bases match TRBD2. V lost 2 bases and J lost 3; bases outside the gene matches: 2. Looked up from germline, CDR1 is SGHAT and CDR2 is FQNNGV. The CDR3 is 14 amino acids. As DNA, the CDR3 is TGTGCCAGCAGCTTAACGACTAGCGGCTACGAGCAGTACTTC. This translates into CASSLTTSGYEQYF. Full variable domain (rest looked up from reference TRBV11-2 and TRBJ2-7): EAGVAQSPRYKIIEKRQSVAFWCNPISGHATLYWYQQILGQGPKLLIQFQNNGVVDDSQLPKDRFSAERLKGVDSTLKIQPAKLEDSAVYLCASSLTTSGYEQYFGPGTRLTVT.

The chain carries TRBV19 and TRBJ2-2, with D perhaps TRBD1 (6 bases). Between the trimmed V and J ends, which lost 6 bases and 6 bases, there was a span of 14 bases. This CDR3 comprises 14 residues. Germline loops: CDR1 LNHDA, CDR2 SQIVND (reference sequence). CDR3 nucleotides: TGTGCCAGTAGGAAAAGTAAGGGGGCCGGGGAGCTGTTTTTT. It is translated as CASRKSKGAGELFF.

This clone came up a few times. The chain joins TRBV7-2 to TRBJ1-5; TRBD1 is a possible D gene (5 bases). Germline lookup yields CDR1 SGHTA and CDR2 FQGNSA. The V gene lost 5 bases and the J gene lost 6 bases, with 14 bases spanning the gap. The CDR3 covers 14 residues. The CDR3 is CASSGGGGGQPQHF. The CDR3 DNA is TGTGCCAGCAGCGGCGGGGGGGGAGGTCAGCCCCAGCATTTT.

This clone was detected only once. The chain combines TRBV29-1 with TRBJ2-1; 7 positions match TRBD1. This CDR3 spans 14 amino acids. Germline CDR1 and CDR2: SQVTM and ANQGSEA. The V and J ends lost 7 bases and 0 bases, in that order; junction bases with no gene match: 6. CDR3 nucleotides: TGCAGCGCCGGGGACAGAAGCTCCTACAATGAGCAGTTCTTC. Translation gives CSAGDRSSYNEQFF.

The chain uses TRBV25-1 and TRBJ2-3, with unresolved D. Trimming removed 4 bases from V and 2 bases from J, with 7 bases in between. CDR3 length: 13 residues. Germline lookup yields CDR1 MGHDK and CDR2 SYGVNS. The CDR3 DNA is TGTGCCAGCAGTGCTGGCTCCACAGATACGCAGTATTTT. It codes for CASSAGSTDTQYF.

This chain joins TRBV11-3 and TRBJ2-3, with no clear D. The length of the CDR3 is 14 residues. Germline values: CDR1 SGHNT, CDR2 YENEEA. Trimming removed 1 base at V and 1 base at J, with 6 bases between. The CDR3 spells CASSLGVGTDTQYF. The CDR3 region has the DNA TGTGCCAGCAGCTTAGGAGTGGGCACAGATACGCAGTATTTT.

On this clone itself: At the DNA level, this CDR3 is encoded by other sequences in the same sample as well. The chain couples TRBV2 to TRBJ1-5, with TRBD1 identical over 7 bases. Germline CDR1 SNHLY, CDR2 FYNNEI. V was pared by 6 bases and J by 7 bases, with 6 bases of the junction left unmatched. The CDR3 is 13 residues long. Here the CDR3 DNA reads TGTGCCAGCAGGGACGACAGGGACCAGCCCCAGCATTTT. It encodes CASRDDRDQPQHF.

CDR3 bases: TGTGCCAGCAGCCCTGGGGGGGCCACCATCTACGAGCAGTACTTC. Encoded protein: CASSPGGATIYEQYF. The chain recombines TRBV6-5 with TRBJ2-7; TRBD2 might be the D (7 bases). With 6 bases removed from V and 3 bases from J, the gap between germline ends came to 18 bases. CDR3 length equals 15 residues. The germline V gene has CDR1 MNHEY and CDR2 SVGAGI.

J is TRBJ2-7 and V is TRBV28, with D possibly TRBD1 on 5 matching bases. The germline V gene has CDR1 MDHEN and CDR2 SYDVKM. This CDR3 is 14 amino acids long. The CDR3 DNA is TGTACCAGCAGTTTATCCCAGGGCCCTTACGAGCAGTACGTC. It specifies CTSSLSQGPYEQYV.

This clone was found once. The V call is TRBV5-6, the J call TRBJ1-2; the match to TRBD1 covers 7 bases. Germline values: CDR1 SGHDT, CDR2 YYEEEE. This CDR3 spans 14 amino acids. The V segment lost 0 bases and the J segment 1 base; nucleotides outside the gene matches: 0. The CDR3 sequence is CASSLGQGNYGYTF. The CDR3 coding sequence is TGTGCCAGCAGCTTGGGACAGGGTAACTATGGCTACACCTTC.

CDR3 in amino acids: CATGLGTGELFF. The DNA of the CDR3 is TGTGCGACTGGGTTAGGCACCGGGGAGCTGTTTTTT. V gene TRBV6-6 combines with J gene TRBJ2-2; D gene uncertain. Germline values: CDR1 MNHNY, CDR2 SVGAGI (reference sequence). The CDR3 is made up of 12 amino acids.

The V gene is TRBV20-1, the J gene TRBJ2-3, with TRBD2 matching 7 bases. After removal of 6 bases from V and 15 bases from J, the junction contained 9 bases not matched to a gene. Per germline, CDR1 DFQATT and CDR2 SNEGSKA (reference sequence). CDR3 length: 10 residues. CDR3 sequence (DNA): TGCAGTGCCAAAGCGCCGGGACTATATTTT. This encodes CSAKAPGLYF.

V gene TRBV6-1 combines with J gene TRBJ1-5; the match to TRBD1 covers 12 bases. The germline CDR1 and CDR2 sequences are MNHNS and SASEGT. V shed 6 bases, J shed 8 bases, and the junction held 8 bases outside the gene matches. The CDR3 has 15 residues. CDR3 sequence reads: CASSGTGGSIEPQHF. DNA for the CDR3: TGTGCCAGCAGCGGGACAGGGGGCAGTATAGAGCCCCAGCATTTT.

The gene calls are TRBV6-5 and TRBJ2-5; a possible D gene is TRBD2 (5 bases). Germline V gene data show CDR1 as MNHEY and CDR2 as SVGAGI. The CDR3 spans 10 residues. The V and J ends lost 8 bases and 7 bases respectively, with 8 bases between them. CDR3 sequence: CASGGGTQYF. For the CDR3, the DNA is TGTGCCAGCGGAGGAGGGACCCAGTACTTC.

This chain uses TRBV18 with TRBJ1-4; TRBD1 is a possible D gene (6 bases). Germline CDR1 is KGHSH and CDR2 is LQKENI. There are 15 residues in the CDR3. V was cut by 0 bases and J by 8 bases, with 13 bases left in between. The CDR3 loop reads CASSPPTGAEEKLFF. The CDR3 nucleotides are TGTGCCAGCTCACCACCGACGGGGGCGGAAGAAAAACTGTTTTTT.

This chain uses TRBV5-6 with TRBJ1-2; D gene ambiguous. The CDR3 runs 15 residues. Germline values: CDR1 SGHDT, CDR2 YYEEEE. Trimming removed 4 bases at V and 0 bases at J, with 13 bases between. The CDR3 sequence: CASSSQDLANYGYTF. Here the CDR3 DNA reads TGTGCCAGCAGCAGTCAGGACCTAGCTAACTATGGCTACACCTTC.

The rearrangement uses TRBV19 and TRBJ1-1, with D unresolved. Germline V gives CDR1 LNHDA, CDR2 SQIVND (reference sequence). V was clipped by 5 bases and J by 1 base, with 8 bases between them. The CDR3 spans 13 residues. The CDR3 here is CASSGRGNTEAFF. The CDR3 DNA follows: TGTGCCAGTAGTGGGCGCGGGAACACTGAAGCTTTCTTT.

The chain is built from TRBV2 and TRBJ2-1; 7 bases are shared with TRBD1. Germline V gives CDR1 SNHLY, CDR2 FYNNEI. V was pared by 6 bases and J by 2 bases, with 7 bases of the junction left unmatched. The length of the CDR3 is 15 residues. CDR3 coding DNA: TGTGCCAGCAGCCCGGACAGGACGACCTACAATGAGCAGTTCTTC. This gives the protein CASSPDRTTYNEQFF.

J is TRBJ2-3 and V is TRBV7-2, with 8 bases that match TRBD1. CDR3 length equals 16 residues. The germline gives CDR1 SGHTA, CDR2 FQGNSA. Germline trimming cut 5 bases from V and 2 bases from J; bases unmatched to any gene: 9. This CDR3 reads CASSDIGQGITDTQYF. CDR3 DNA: TGTGCCAGCAGCGACATAGGACAGGGAATCACAGATACGCAGTATTTT. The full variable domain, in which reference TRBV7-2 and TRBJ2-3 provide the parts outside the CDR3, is GAGVSQSPSNKVTEKGKDVELRCDPISGHTALYWYRQSLGQGLEFLIYFQGNSAPDKSGLPSDRFSAERTGGSVSTLTIQRTQQEDSAVYLCASSDIGQGITDTQYFGPGTRLTVL.

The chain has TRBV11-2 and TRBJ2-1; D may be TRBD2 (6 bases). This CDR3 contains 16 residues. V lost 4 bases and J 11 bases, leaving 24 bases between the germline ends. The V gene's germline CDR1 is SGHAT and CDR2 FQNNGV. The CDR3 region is CASSSGGSVLKGQQFF. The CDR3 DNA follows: TGTGCCAGCAGCTCTGGGGGGAGCGTTTTAAAGGGGCAGCAGTTCTTC.

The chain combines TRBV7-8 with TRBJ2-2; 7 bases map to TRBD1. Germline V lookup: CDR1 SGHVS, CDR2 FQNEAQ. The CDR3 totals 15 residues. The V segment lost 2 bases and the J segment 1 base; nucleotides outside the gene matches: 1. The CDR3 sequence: CASSLQGVNTGELFF. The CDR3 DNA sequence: TGTGCCAGCAGCTTACAGGGGGTGAACACCGGGGAGCTGTTTTTT.

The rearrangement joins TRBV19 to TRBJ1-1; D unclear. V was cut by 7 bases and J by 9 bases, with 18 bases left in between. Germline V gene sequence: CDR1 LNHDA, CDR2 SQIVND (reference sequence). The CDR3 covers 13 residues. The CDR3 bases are TGTGCCAGTACCCCGTCATCCCGGGGAAAAGCTTTCTTT. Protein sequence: CASTPSSRGKAFF. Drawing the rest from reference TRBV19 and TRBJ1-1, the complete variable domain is DGGITQSPKYLFRKEGQNVTLSCEQNLNHDAMYWYRQDPGQGLRLIYYSQIVNDFQKGDIAEGYSVSREKKESFPLTVTSAQKNPTAFYLCASTPSSRGKAFFGQGTRLTVV.

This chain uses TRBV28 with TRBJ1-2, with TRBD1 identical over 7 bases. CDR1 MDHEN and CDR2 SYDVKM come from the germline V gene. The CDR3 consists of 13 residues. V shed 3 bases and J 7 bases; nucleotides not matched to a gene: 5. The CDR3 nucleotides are TGTGCCAGCAGTTTCGACAGGGTCCCTGGCTACACCTTC. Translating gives CASSFDRVPGYTF.

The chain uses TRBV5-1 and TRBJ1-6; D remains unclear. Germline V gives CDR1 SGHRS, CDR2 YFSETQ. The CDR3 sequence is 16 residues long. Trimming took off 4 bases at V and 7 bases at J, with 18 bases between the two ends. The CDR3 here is CASSLLHGVRNSPLHF. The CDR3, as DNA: TGCGCCAGCAGCCTCTTACACGGGGTCAGGAATTCACCCCTCCACTTT.

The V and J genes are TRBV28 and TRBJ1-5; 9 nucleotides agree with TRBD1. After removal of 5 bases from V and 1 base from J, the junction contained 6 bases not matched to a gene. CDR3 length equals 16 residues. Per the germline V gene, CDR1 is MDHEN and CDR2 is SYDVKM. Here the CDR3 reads CASSGQGFRSNQPQHF. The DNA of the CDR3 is TGTGCCAGCAGTGGACAGGGGTTTAGGAGCAATCAGCCCCAGCATTTT.

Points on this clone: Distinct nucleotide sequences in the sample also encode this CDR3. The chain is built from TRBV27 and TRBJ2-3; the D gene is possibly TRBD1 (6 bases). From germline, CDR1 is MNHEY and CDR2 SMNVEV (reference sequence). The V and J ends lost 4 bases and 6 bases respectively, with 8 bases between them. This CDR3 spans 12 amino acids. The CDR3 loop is CASSSRGDTQYF. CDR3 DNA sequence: TGTGCCAGCAGTTCAAGGGGGGATACGCAGTATTTT.